One TCR beta chain is described in this entry. The data belong to a study of early T cells in non-severe SARS-CoV-2 infection. The germline V gene has CDR1 SGHDT and CDR2 YYEEEE. The CDR3 spans 15 residues. V gave up 4 bases and J gave up 8 bases; unmatched junction bases: 11. Researchers tagged individual cDNA molecules with unique molecular identifiers. TCRdb reprocessed the 5' RACE reads via MiXCR and lists one record per CDR3 protein. The sample holds about 80,000 distinct CDR3 sequences, about 12% seen once. The TCR sequence derives from an adult who was a healthcare worker with PCR-confirmed SARS-CoV-2 infection or an uninfected control (not recorded which). The donor label of this sample is uncertain. The genes are TRBV5-6 and TRBJ2-1, with TRBD1 matching over 8 bases. The sequencing here drew on whole blood, taken at baseline. CDR3 residues: CASSPDRGLRDEQFF. The CDR3 DNA sequence: TGTGCCAGCAGCCCAGACAGGGGCCTAAGGGATGAGCAGTTCTTC.